These T cell receptor beta chains were read from a single sample in a study of T cells in Graves' hyperthyroidism and ophthalmopathy. TCRdb fed the multiplex PCR reads into MiXCR, producing one record per CDR3 protein. Altogether hundreds of thousands of distinct CDR3 sequences are present, 18% being singletons, with the ten largest covering just under 45%. Source material: blood. The receptors stem from a man aged 35 to 55 with Graves' hyperthyroidism. CDR3s include the opening cysteine and the closing phenylalanine or tryptophan. D genes are given only for firm matches. A clone size is listed for some rows: how often the clone was seen (once, few, many), or a class if it is expanded.

V: TRBV28
D: TRBD2
J: TRBJ2-2
size: many
DNA: TGTGCCAGCAGTTTATTGGCCCGGGGGGTTTTCACCGGGGAGCTGTTTTTT
CDR3: CASSLLARGVFTGELFF

V: TRBV11-3
D: -
J: TRBJ2-2
size: -
DNA: TGTGCCAGCAGCTTAGTCCCTGGGGCGTCCGGGGAGCTGTTTTTT
CDR3: CASSLVPGASGELFF

V: TRBV30
D: TRBD1
J: TRBJ1-6
size: -
DNA: TGTGCCTGGCGGGACAGGAGCGGCTCACCCCTCCACTTT
CDR3: CAWRDRSGSPLHF

V: TRBV6-1
D: -
J: TRBJ2-2
size: many
DNA: TGTGCCAGCAGTGAAAGCGACGGGGTGGGAACCGGGGAGCTGTTTTTT
CDR3: CASSESDGVGTGELFF

V: TRBV5-1
D: -
J: TRBJ2-7
size: many
DNA: TGCGCCAGCAGCTTGCAGGGGTCGGGCGAGCAGTACTTC
CDR3: CASSLQGSGEQYF

V: TRBV28
D: TRBD2
J: TRBJ2-2
size: many
DNA: TGTGCCAGCAACGCCGCGGGGGACAACACCGGGGAGCTGTTTTTT
CDR3: CASNAAGDNTGELFF

V: TRBV2
D: TRBD2
J: TRBJ2-7
size: many
DNA: TGTGCCAGCAGTGAACTAGCGGGCGATCCTTACGAGCAGTACTTC
CDR3: CASSELAGDPYEQYF

V: TRBV6-2/TRBV6-3
D: TRBD2
J: TRBJ2-7
size: many
DNA: TGTGCCAGCAGCTCACTAGCGGGGGGGCCGTTCCACGAGCAGTACTTC
CDR3: CASSSLAGGPFHEQYF

V: TRBV28
D: TRBD1
J: TRBJ2-5
size: many
DNA: TGTGCCAGCAGCTCAGGGGGCGGTTACCAAGAGACCCAGTACTTC
CDR3: CASSSGGGYQETQYF

V: TRBV20-1
D: -
J: TRBJ2-1
size: many
DNA: TGCAGTGCTAGAGGTGGCGGCGGCTCCTACAATGAGCAGTTCTTC
CDR3: CSARGGGGSYNEQFF

V: TRBV5-1
D: -
J: TRBJ1-6
size: -
DNA: TGCGCCAGCAGCCTCACCTCGGACCCCGGCGAACCCCTCCACTTT
CDR3: CASSLTSDPGEPLHF

V: TRBV7-2
D: -
J: TRBJ2-5
size: once
DNA: TGTGCCAGCAGCTTAATGGGGTGGCAAGAGACCCAGTACTTC
CDR3: CASSLMGWQETQYF

V: TRBV20-1
D: TRBD2
J: TRBJ2-3
size: -
DNA: TGCAGTGCAGATTCGATTACCAAAGCGGGGGGCACAGATACGCAGTATTTT
CDR3: CSADSITKAGGTDTQYF

V: TRBV2
D: TRBD1
J: TRBJ2-2
size: many
DNA: TGTGCCAGCACTTGGGACAGGAGCACCGGGGAGCTGTTTTTT
CDR3: CASTWDRSTGELFF

V: TRBV15
D: -
J: TRBJ1-2
size: many
DNA: TGTGCCACCAGCAGAGTCCTCCAGGGTACTTATGGCTACACCTTC
CDR3: CATSRVLQGTYGYTF

V: TRBV2
D: TRBD1
J: TRBJ2-3
size: many
DNA: TGTGCCAGCAAGACAGGGGGCGTAGATACGCAGTATTTT
CDR3: CASKTGGVDTQYF

V: TRBV6-1
D: -
J: TRBJ1-6
size: many
DNA: TGTGCCAGCACCCCCGCCGGGCAGGAGTATAATTCACCCCTCCACTTT
CDR3: CASTPAGQEYNSPLHF

V: TRBV7-2
D: TRBD2
J: TRBJ2-2
size: many
DNA: TGTGCCAGCAGCCGGCGTCCGGGACTAGCGGCCCGGGGGGAGCTGTTTTTT
CDR3: CASSRRPGLAARGELFF

V: TRBV11-2
D: -
J: TRBJ2-2
size: many
DNA: TGTGCCAGCAGCTTAGCCGCGGGCACCGGGGAGCTGTTTTTT
CDR3: CASSLAAGTGELFF

V: TRBV29-1
D: TRBD2
J: TRBJ2-3
size: -
DNA: TGCAGCGTTGCGCAGGGGGGACTAGCGGGGGGGCAAGATACGCAGTATTTT
CDR3: CSVAQGGLAGGQDTQYF